These T cell receptor beta chains were read from a single sample in a study of PD-1 blockade in classical Hodgkin lymphoma. The assay was immunoSEQ multiplex PCR, and TCRdb's table has in-frame clones only and misses some. Among over 60,000 clones, 91% were seen once, and the ten largest hold 10%. Sequencing was performed on peripheral blood mononuclear cells (PBMCs), taken before the fourth cycle of nivolumab. The receptors here all came from a human donor with classical Hodgkin lymphoma. CDR3s include the opening cysteine and the closing phenylalanine or tryptophan. Each record gives: D gene, J gene, V gene, clone size, CDR3 protein, CDR3 DNA. The D gene is left open where the match is weak. Size is stated for part of the rows, as once, few or many counts, or as a class when the clone is expanded.

d_gene: .
j_gene: TRBJ2-1
v_gene: TRBV7-9
abundance: .
CDR3aa: CASSYNEQFF
CDR3nt: TGTGCCAGCAGTTACAATGAGCAGTTCTTC

d_gene: .
j_gene: TRBJ1-1
v_gene: TRBV10-3
abundance: .
CDR3aa: CAISQGGGINTEAFF
CDR3nt: TGTGCCATCAGTCAAGGGGGAGGGATCAACACTGAAGCTTTCTTT

d_gene: TRBD1
j_gene: TRBJ1-2
v_gene: TRBV5-6
abundance: .
CDR3aa: CASSLPTGFKANYGYTF
CDR3nt: TGTGCCAGCAGCTTGCCGACAGGGTTCAAAGCTAACTATGGCTACACCTTC

d_gene: .
j_gene: TRBJ2-7
v_gene: TRBV7-9
abundance: once
CDR3aa: CASSLIGRDTAYEQYF
CDR3nt: TGTGCCAGCAGCTTAATCGGCCGGGACACCGCCTACGAGCAGTACTTC

d_gene: .
j_gene: TRBJ1-1
v_gene: TRBV7-9
abundance: .
CDR3aa: CASSFPRGPEAFF
CDR3nt: TGTGCCAGCAGCTTCCCTCGGGGTCCTGAAGCTTTCTTT

d_gene: .
j_gene: TRBJ2-7
v_gene: TRBV7-8
abundance: .
CDR3aa: CASSFGTAEQYF
CDR3nt: TGTGCCAGCAGCTTCGGAACTGCTGAGCAGTACTTC

d_gene: .
j_gene: TRBJ1-5
v_gene: TRBV7-8
abundance: .
CDR3aa: CASSLVRNQPQHF
CDR3nt: TGTGCCAGCAGCTTAGTTCGGAATCAGCCCCAGCATTTT

d_gene: .
j_gene: TRBJ2-7
v_gene: TRBV28
abundance: .
CDR3aa: CASSEGPGEQYF
CDR3nt: TGTGCCAGCAGTGAAGGGCCTGGCGAGCAGTACTTC

d_gene: .
j_gene: TRBJ2-7
v_gene: TRBV11-2
abundance: .
CDR3aa: CASSLGAGQYF
CDR3nt: TGTGCCAGCAGCTTGGGGGCGGGGCAGTACTTC

d_gene: .
j_gene: TRBJ1-2
v_gene: TRBV5-1
abundance: .
CDR3aa: CASSLVGNGYTF
CDR3nt: TGCGCCAGCAGCTTGGTGGGAAATGGCTACACCTTC

d_gene: .
j_gene: TRBJ1-2
v_gene: TRBV6-4
abundance: .
CDR3aa: CASSPGVNYGYTF
CDR3nt: TGTGCCAGCAGCCCGGGTGTTAACTATGGCTACACCTTC

d_gene: .
j_gene: TRBJ2-5
v_gene: TRBV19
abundance: .
CDR3aa: CASSPKAGVSRETQYF
CDR3nt: TGTGCCAGTAGTCCTAAAGCAGGGGTTTCGCGAGAGACCCAGTACTTC

d_gene: TRBD1
j_gene: TRBJ1-2
v_gene: TRBV5-1
abundance: .
CDR3aa: CASSSGTGVYGYTF
CDR3nt: TGCGCCAGCAGCTCCGGGACAGGGGTCTATGGCTACACCTTC